This is a list of T cell receptor beta chains from one sample in a study of T cells in Graves' hyperthyroidism and ophthalmopathy. TCRdb re-derived calls from the multiplex PCR reads in MiXCR, one entry per CDR3 protein. Counted here are around 610,000 distinct CDR3 sequences, about 15% occurring once; the ten biggest clones make up approximately 4.2%. Sequenced: blood. All receptors come from a woman in her thirties or forties with Graves' ophthalmopathy. Both conserved end residues are part of each CDR3. A D gene is named only where the DNA matches it firmly. The size field is filled for only some rows; it gives once, few, many or a size class.

size	V	D	J	CDR3	DNA
many	TRBV27	.	TRBJ2-7	CASSSIQGSYEQYF	TGTGCCAGCAGTTCGATACAGGGCTCCTACGAGCAGTACTTC
.	TRBV7-9	TRBD2	TRBJ2-1	CASSSSGNNEQFF	TGTGCCAGCAGCTCTAGCGGGAACAATGAGCAGTTCTTC
few	TRBV5-1	.	TRBJ1-1	CASSLLAGRGSEAFF	TGCGCCAGCAGCTTGTTGGCAGGGCGGGGGAGTGAAGCTTTCTTT
many	TRBV6-2/TRBV6-3	TRBD1	TRBJ2-7	CASSYEGGKQYF	TGTGCCAGCAGTTACGAAGGGGGCAAGCAGTACTTC
many	TRBV29-1	.	TRBJ1-2	CSVAPRDRLYGYTF	TGCAGCGTTGCCCCCCGGGACCGATTATATGGCTACACCTTC
many	TRBV12-3/TRBV12-4	TRBD2	TRBJ2-2	CASRTSAGELFF	TGTGCCAGCAGGACTAGCGCCGGGGAGCTGTTTTTT
many	TRBV19	.	TRBJ2-7	CASSIGSAYEQYF	TGTGCCAGTAGTATAGGGTCCGCCTACGAGCAGTACTTC
many	TRBV6-2/TRBV6-3	TRBD1	TRBJ1-5	CASSMPGGLGQPQHF	TGTGCCAGCAGCATGCCAGGGGGCTTGGGTCAGCCCCAGCATTTT
many	TRBV7-8	.	TRBJ2-7	CASSLSALQEQYF	TGTGCCAGCAGCTTATCTGCCCTCCAAGAGCAGTACTTC
many	TRBV7-8	.	TRBJ1-1	CASSFRQMNTEAFF	TGTGCCAGCAGCTTTCGGCAGATGAACACTGAAGCTTTCTTT
many	TRBV7-2	TRBD1	TRBJ2-5	CASTMRTGEGTQYF	TGTGCCAGCACCATGAGGACAGGGGAAGGAACCCAGTACTTC
many	TRBV15	.	TRBJ1-1	CATSREGEAFF	TGTGCCACCAGCAGAGAAGGTGAAGCTTTCTTT
.	TRBV12-3/TRBV12-4	.	TRBJ1-5	CASSLRQINQPQHF	TGTGCCAGCAGTTTGAGGCAGATCAATCAGCCCCAGCATTTT
.	TRBV6-2/TRBV6-3	.	TRBJ1-1	CASSYPTVLNTEAFF	TGTGCCAGCAGTTACCCGACAGTCTTGAACACTGAAGCTTTCTTT
many	TRBV28	.	TRBJ2-3	CASSLVAGPASTDTQYF	TGTGCCAGCAGTTTGGTCGCCGGCCCGGCTAGCACAGATACGCAGTATTTT
.	TRBV13	TRBD1	TRBJ2-7	CASSLAYDRDDEQYF	TGTGCCAGCAGCTTAGCCTACGACAGGGACGACGAGCAGTACTTC
many	TRBV7-2	TRBD2	TRBJ2-5	CADGLAGWQETQYF	TGTGCCGACGGGCTAGCGGGATGGCAAGAGACCCAGTACTTC
.	TRBV20-1	.	TRBJ2-7	CSASSWAYEQYF	TGCAGTGCTAGTAGTTGGGCCTACGAGCAGTACTTC
few	TRBV20-1	.	TRBJ2-3	CSARVQPASTDTQYF	TGCAGTGCTAGAGTCCAACCCGCTAGCACAGATACGCAGTATTTT
many	TRBV12-3/TRBV12-4	.	TRBJ1-1	CASGLSGLNTEAFF	TGTGCCAGCGGGTTGAGCGGATTGAACACTGAAGCTTTCTTT
few	TRBV27	.	TRBJ1-2	CASSLSGLLSNGYTF	TGTGCCAGCAGTTTATCGGGCCTATTGAGTAATGGCTACACCTTC